This T cell receptor beta chain was identified in a study of T cell responses to AZD1222 COVID-19 vaccine. The study's findings and limits: Females made up more of the donors, who were largely white British, and clonal diversity may have come out too low. Among vaccine-associated CD4 TCRs, coverage spanned spike, with dominance at 160-218 and 743-854. Regions left unmutated in variants are reportedly the target of nearly half of spike-specific TCRs.

This clone has a single count. Its antigen is currently unknown. This table comes from immunoSEQ multiplex PCR, and its TCRdb copy is limited to in-frame clones, with some not included. The sample consists of about 150,000 clones, more than 70% of them appearing once. This CDR3 has 13 amino acids. The J segment lost 4 bases and the V segment lost 6 bases, leaving 8 bases of the junction unmatched. Germline-derived CDR1 and CDR2 are SQVTM and ANQGSEA. The specimen was peripheral blood, collected on day 0 of MenACWY control vaccination. This receptor was taken from an adult in good health. The rearrangement joins TRBV29-1 to TRBJ1-1; 7 bases line up with TRBD1. The CDR3 DNA reads TGCAGCGTCCAGTCATCAGGGGGCACTGAAGCTTTCTTT. This codes for CSVQSSGGTEAFF.